The 7 T cell receptor beta chains below come from one sample, sequenced in a study of T-cell reconstitution after alpha-beta-depleted transplantation in children. The authors prepared the TCRbeta library with unique molecular identifiers. TCRdb passed the PCR reads through MiXCR, listing each CDR3 protein once. This sample has around 700,000 distinct CDR3 sequences; around 13% occur once, and the top ten carry 0.79%. The sequencing here drew on PBMCs, taken before TCRalphabeta/CD19-depleted stem cell transplant. The source of these receptors is a girl aged 2 to 9 with congenital amegakaryocytic thrombocytopenia, due to receive a stem cell transplant.

This clonotype was counted once. V gene TRBV14 combines with J gene TRBJ2-1, with TRBD2 identical over 7 bases. Trimming at V came to 5 bases and at J to 6 bases, leaving 7 bases not matched to a gene. CDR1 and CDR2 from the germline V gene are SGHDN and FVKESK. The CDR3 consists of 14 residues. The CDR3 spells CASSSGDWFNEQFF. The CDR3 DNA reads TGTGCCAGCAGCAGCGGGGACTGGTTCAATGAGCAGTTCTTC.

The gene calls are TRBV12-3 or TRBV12-4 and TRBJ2-1; D is perhaps TRBD2 (7 bases). The V end lost 9 bases, the J end lost 7 bases, and 28 bases lay between the germline ends. This CDR3 contains 17 residues. The CDR3 DNA sequence: TGTGCCAGAAGGTCCTCGAACCGAGGGGGGGGTACAAATGAGCAGTTCTTC. Translation: CARRSSNRGGGTNEQFF.

This clonotype was picked up many times. The gene calls are TRBV20-1 and TRBJ2-1, with no clear D. The germline CDR1 and CDR2 sequences are DFQATT and SNEGSKA (reference sequence). This CDR3 is built from 15 residues. V was shortened by 0 bases and J by 8 bases, with 17 bases between the two germline ends. The CDR3 loop is CSARDSSSYSHEQFF. The CDR3 DNA follows: TGCAGTGCTAGAGATTCCAGTTCCTATTCGCATGAGCAGTTCTTC.

This clonotype was counted ten times or more. This sequence joins TRBV15 and TRBJ2-5; 8 bases fit TRBD2. The CDR3 is 15 amino acids. Per the germline V gene, CDR1 is LNHNV and CDR2 is YYDKDF (reference sequence). Losses at the gene ends were 2 bases for V and 3 bases for J; bases not matched to a gene: 5. The CDR3 DNA is TGTGCCACCAGCAGATTAACTAGCGGAGAAGAGACCCAGTACTTC. Its protein product is CATSRLTSGEETQYF. The variable domain in full, with the rest retrieved from reference TRBV15 and TRBJ2-5, is DAMVIQNPRYQVTQFGKPVTLSCSQTLNHNVMYWYQQKSSQAPKLLFHYYDKDFNNEADTPDNFQSRRPNTSFCFLDIRSPGLGDTAMYLCATSRLTSGEETQYFGPGTRLLVL.

This sequence joins TRBV2 and TRBJ1-5; D remains unclear. Per the germline V gene, CDR1 is SNHLY and CDR2 is FYNNEI. This CDR3 region has 13 residues. The germline V and J ends were trimmed by 7 bases and 0 bases, with 7 bases remaining between them. The CDR3 sequence is CASKAFSNQPQHF. CDR3 bases: TGTGCCAGCAAGGCCTTTAGCAATCAGCCCCAGCATTTT. The variable domain in full, with the rest retrieved from reference TRBV2 and TRBJ1-5, is EPEVTQTPSHQVTQMGQEVILRCVPISNHLYFYWYRQILGQKVEFLVSFYNNEISEKSEIFDDQFSVERPDGSNFTLKIRSTKLEDSAMYFCASKAFSNQPQHFGDGTRLSIL.

This clonotype was seen a handful of times. V gene TRBV6-1 combines with J gene TRBJ2-7; no definite D call. Germline lookup yields CDR1 MNHNS and CDR2 SASEGT. The CDR3 totals 12 residues. Trimming removed 4 bases at V and 5 bases at J, with 9 bases between. CDR3 DNA sequence: TGTGCCAGCAGTGTACGAACGAACGAGCAGTACTTC. Translated, it gives CASSVRTNEQYF.

Concerning this clonotype: This clone may be a read error of a much larger clone one base away. As DNA, the CDR3 is TGTGCCAGCAGTTACTCGAGGAACTTGAGCGAGCAGTACTTC. It yields the protein CASSYSRNLSEQYF. The chain carries TRBV6-5 and TRBJ2-7; D unresolved. The CDR3 is 14 amino acids. Germline CDR1 reads MNHEY; CDR2 reads SVGAGI. V lost 0 bases and J lost 6, with 12 bases in between.